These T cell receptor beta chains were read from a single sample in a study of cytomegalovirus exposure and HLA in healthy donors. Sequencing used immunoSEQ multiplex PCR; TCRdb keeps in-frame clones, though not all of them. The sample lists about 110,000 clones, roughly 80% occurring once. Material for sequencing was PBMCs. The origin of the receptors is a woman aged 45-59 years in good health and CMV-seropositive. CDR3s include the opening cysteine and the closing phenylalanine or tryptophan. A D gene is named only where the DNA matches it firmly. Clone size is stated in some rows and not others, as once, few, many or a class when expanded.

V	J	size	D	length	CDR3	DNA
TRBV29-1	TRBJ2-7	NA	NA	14	CSALDPRSSYEQYF	TGCAGCGCTTTAGACCCGAGGAGCTCCTACGAGCAGTACTTC
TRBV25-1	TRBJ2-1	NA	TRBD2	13	CASGPSGANEQFF	TGTGCCAGCGGCCCGAGCGGGGCCAATGAGCAGTTCTTC
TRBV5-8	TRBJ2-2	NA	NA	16	CASSPGLLTGSGELFF	TGTGCCAGCAGCCCCGGACTCCTGACTGGATCCGGGGAGCTGTTTTTT
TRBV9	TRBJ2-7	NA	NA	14	CASSFQGGWYEQYF	TGTGCCAGCAGCTTCCAGGGGGGTTGGTACGAGCAGTACTTC
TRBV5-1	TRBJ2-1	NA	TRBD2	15	CASSLLAGGDNEQFF	TGCGCCAGCAGTTTGCTAGCGGGGGGAGATAATGAGCAGTTCTTC
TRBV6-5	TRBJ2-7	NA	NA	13	CASRRDNTYEQYF	TGTGCCAGCAGACGGGACAACACCTACGAGCAGTACTTC
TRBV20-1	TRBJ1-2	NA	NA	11	CSAYSVEGYTF	TGCAGTGCTTATTCAGTGGAGGGCTACACCTTC
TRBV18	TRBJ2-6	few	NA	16	CASSATRISGANGLTF	TGTGCCAGCTCAGCCACGCGGATCTCTGGGGCCAACGGCCTGACTTTC
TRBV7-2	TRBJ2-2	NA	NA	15	CASSLEAVNTGELFF	TGTGCCAGCAGCTTAGAAGCGGTGAACACCGGGGAGCTGTTTTTT
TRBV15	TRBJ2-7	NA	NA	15	CATSRDGGKVHEQYF	TGTGCCACCAGCAGAGATGGGGGGAAGGTCCACGAGCAGTACTTC
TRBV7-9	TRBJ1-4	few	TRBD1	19	CASSLVGQGPPAANEKLFF	TGTGCCAGCAGCTTAGTGGGACAGGGGCCGCCCGCGGCTAATGAAAAACTGTTTTTT
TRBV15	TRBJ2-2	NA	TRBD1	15	CATSRVGQWGGELFF	TGTGCCACCAGCAGAGTGGGACAGTGGGGCGGGGAGCTGTTTTTT
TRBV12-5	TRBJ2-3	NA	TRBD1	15	CASGLGQGAPDTQYF	TGTGCTAGTGGTTTAGGGCAGGGGGCCCCAGATACGCAGTATTTT
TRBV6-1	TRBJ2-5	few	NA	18	CASSEAKRTALFQETQYF	TGTGCCAGCAGTGAAGCTAAACGGACAGCTCTTTTCCAAGAGACCCAGTACTTC
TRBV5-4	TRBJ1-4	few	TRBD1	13	CASSGTANEKLFF	TGTGCCAGCAGTGGGACAGCTAATGAAAAACTGTTTTTT
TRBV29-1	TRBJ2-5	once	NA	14	CSVVGSGGVETQYF	TGCAGCGTTGTGGGGTCTGGGGGCGTAGAGACCCAGTACTTC
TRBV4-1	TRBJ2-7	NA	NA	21	CASSQVMGRATFDRVVDEQYF	TGCGCCAGCAGCCAAGTAATGGGCAGGGCGACGTTCGACCGAGTAGTCGACGAGCAGTACTTC
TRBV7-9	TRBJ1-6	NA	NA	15	CASSLGSSYNSPLHF	TGTGCCAGCAGCTTAGGGAGCTCCTATAATTCACCCCTCCACTTT
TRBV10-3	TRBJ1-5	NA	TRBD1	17	CAISDAGTGVSNQPQHF	TGTGCCATCAGTGACGCCGGGACAGGGGTAAGCAATCAGCCCCAGCATTTT
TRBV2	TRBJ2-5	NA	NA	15	CASRQQGPTRETQYF	TGTGCCAGCAGGCAACAGGGCCCGACTCGGGAGACCCAGTACTTC
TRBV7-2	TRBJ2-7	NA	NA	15	CASSFHRGGTYEQYF	TGTGCCAGCAGCTTCCACAGGGGGGGTACCTACGAGCAGTACTTC
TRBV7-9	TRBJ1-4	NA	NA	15	CASSPIRGYNEKLFF	TGTGCCAGCAGCCCAATCCGCGGATATAATGAAAAACTGTTTTTT
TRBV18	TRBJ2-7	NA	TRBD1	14	CASSRRQGQGEQYF	TGTGCCAGCTCACGACGACAGGGGCAGGGAGAGCAGTACTTC
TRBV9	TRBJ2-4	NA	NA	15	CASSVATGAKNSQYF	TGTGCCAGCAGCGTAGCTACTGGGGCCAAAAACAGTCAGTACTTC
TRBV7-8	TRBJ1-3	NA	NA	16	CASSYGGSRAGNTIYF	TGTGCCAGCAGCTATGGGGGGTCCCGCGCTGGAAACACCATATATTTT
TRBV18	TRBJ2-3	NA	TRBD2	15	CASSPPGLAADTQYF	TGTGCCAGCTCACCACCGGGACTAGCGGCAGATACGCAGTATTTT
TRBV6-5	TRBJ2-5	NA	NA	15	CASNQVPGYQETQYF	TGTGCCAGCAACCAGGTACCAGGGTACCAAGAGACCCAGTACTTC
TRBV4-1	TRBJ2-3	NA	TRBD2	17	CASSPTVTAGGTDTQYF	TGCGCCAGCAGCCCGACTGTTACAGCGGGAGGGACAGATACGCAGTATTTT
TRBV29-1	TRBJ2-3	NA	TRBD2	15	CSVGLAVISTDTQYF	TGCAGCGTTGGACTAGCGGTGATCAGCACAGATACGCAGTATTTT
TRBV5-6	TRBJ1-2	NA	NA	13	CASSEWGGHGYTF	TGTGCCAGCAGCGAATGGGGGGGGCATGGCTACACCTTC
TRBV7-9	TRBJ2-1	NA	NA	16	CASSPRGGSSYNEQFF	TGTGCCAGCAGCCCAAGGGGGGGAAGCTCCTACAATGAGCAGTTCTTC
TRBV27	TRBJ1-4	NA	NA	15	CASSLSQQSNEKLFF	TGTGCCAGCAGTTTATCCCAACAGAGTAATGAAAAACTGTTTTTT
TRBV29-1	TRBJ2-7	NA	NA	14	CSVERLGGPYEQYF	TGCAGCGTTGAAAGGTTGGGCGGGCCCTACGAGCAGTACTTC
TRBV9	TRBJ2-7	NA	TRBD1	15	CASSARDRGAYEQYF	TGTGCCAGCAGCGCGAGGGACAGGGGGGCCTACGAGCAGTACTTC
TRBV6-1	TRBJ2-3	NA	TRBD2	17	CASSEPPLTSGRDTQYF	TGTGCCAGCAGTGAACCACCTTTGACTAGCGGGCGGGATACGCAGTATTTT
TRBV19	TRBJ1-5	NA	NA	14	CASSRRTEKQPQHF	TGTGCCAGTAGTAGGCGGACAGAAAAACAGCCCCAGCATTTT
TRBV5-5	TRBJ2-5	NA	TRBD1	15	CASSLAGQPLETQYF	TGTGCCAGCAGCTTGGCGGGACAGCCCCTTGAGACCCAGTACTTC
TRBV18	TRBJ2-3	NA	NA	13	CASSGSSSDTQYF	TGTGCCAGCTCGGGATCTAGCTCGGATACGCAGTATTTT
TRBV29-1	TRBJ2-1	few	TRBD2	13	CSASWLAGRVQFF	TGCAGCGCCAGTTGGCTAGCGGGAAGGGTGCAGTTCTTC
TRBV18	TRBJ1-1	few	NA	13	CASSPPSQVGAFF	TGTGCCAGCTCACCACCTTCACAGGTGGGAGCTTTCTTT
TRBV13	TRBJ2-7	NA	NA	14	CASSSNRVSYEQYF	TGTGCCAGCAGCTCAAACAGGGTCTCCTACGAGCAGTACTTC
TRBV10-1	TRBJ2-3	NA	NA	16	CASSLGAANSTDTQYF	TGCGCCAGCAGCTTAGGGGCGGCCAATAGCACAGATACGCAGTATTTT
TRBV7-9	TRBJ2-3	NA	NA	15	CASSLEGGIGLRPYF	TGTGCCAGCAGCTTAGAAGGGGGAATAGGGCTTCGGCCGTATTTT
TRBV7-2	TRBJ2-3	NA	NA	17	CASSLGWTADGTDTQYF	TGTGCCAGCAGCTTAGGTTGGACTGCGGACGGCACAGATACGCAGTATTTT
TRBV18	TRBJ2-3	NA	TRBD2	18	CASSPFHSGGPSTDTQYF	TGTGCCAGCTCACCGTTTCATAGCGGGGGGCCGAGCACAGATACGCAGTATTTT
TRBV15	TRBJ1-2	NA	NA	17	CATSRDGWDNQNYGYTF	TGTGCCACCAGCAGAGATGGTTGGGACAACCAAAACTATGGCTACACCTTC
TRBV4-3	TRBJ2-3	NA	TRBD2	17	CASSQDSSGRAGDTQYF	TGCGCCAGCAGCCAAGATAGTAGCGGGAGGGCGGGAGATACGCAGTATTTT
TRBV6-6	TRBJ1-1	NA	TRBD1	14	CATEVEGARTEAFF	TGTGCCACCGAGGTGGAGGGGGCGCGGACTGAAGCTTTCTTT
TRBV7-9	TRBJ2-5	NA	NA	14	CASSLLGRKETQYF	TGTGCCAGCAGCTTACTTGGCAGAAAAGAGACCCAGTACTTC